This note documents a single T cell receptor beta chain sequence. The length of the CDR3 is 13 residues. Trimming took off 4 bases at V and 2 bases at J, with 8 bases between the two ends. The germline gives CDR1 MGHDK, CDR2 SYGVNS. The study ran its PCR with 60 Vbeta and 13 Jbeta primers. Data came from immunoSEQ multiplex PCR; TCRdb stores just in-frame clones and leaves some out. The sample holds under 150,000 clones, 65% to 90% seen once. The entry originates in a study of cytomegalovirus exposure and HLA in healthy donors. The receptor comes from a man in his fifties in good health and CMV-seronegative. Sequencing used PBMCs. V and J are TRBV25-1 and TRBJ1-2; D remains unclear. The CDR3 loop is CASSVKENYGYTF. The CDR3, as DNA: TGTGCCAGCAGTGTAAAAGAGAACTATGGCTACACCTTC.